This T cell receptor (beta chain) was found in a study of T cell responses to AZD1222 COVID-19 vaccine. The study, taken as a whole, reports: Only 5 or 6 individuals given AZD1222 were seropositive at baseline.

In the case of this clone: Antigen: not known.

The protocol was immunoSEQ multiplex PCR, while the TCRdb copy is restricted to in-frame clones and leaves out a portion. The sample shows under 250,000 clones, approximately 94% of them seen only once. The CDR3 sequence is 14 residues long. Germline-derived CDR1 and CDR2 are SNHLY and FYNNEI. V was pared by 6 bases and J by 1 base, with 5 bases of the junction left unmatched. The input for sequencing was peripheral blood, taken on day 0 of MenACWY control vaccination. This TCR was sampled from an adult in good health. This chain joins TRBV2 and TRBJ1-1; 7 bases match TRBD1. In DNA, the CDR3 is TGTGCCAGCAGGAGGGACAGCCGGAACACTGAAGCTTTCTTT. Its protein is CASRRDSRNTEAFF.